This entry lists 10 T cell receptor beta chains sequenced from one sample in a study of blood T cell repertoires in COVID-19. TCRdb's table, derived via immunoSEQ multiplex PCR, lists solely in-frame clones and lacks some. The data show 250,000 to 300,000 clones, with approximately 90% seen just once and roughly 7% held by the top ten. The material sequenced was peripheral blood. All receptors derive from a woman in her twenties or thirties who had recovered from COVID-19.

The V gene is TRBV21-1, the J gene TRBJ1-6; TRBD1, the table's D call, was not compared with the DNA. TRBV21-1 constitutes a pseudogene. This CDR3 contains 18 residues. The CDR3 is CASSKVVPGQGGLSPLHF. For the CDR3, the DNA is TGTGCCAGCAGCAAAGTGGTCCCGGGACAGGGGGGATTGTCACCCCTCCACTTT.

V gene TRBV11-3 combines with J gene TRBJ1-1; TRBD1 is a possible D gene (6 bases). Germline V gene lookup returns CDR1 SGHNT and CDR2 YENEEA. The CDR3 loop spans 15 amino acids. V was clipped by 5 bases and J by 2 bases, with 15 bases between them. The CDR3 loop reads CASSPTGTPNTEAFF. The CDR3, as DNA: TGTGCCAGCAGCCCTACGGGGACACCCAACACTGAAGCTTTCTTT.

The chain recombines TRBV19 with TRBJ2-1, with D possibly being TRBD2 (6 bases). Germline V CDR1 and CDR2: LNHDA, SQIVND (reference sequence). CDR3 length: 20 residues. Trimming removed 1 base from V and 8 bases from J, with 30 bases in between. CDR3 region: CASSIVASGRRGEWLYEQFF. The CDR3 nucleotides are TGTGCCAGTAGTATAGTGGCTTCGGGGCGGCGGGGTGAATGGCTCTATGAGCAGTTCTTC.

The chain links TRBV15 to TRBJ1-2, with TRBD1 identical over 8 bases. Per germline, CDR1 LNHNV and CDR2 YYDKDF (reference sequence). The CDR3 extends over 15 amino acids. V shed 5 bases and J 0 bases; nucleotides not matched to a gene: 5. The CDR3, as DNA: TGTGCCACCAGCCCGGGACAGGCTTCTAACTATGGCTACACCTTC. Its protein is CATSPGQASNYGYTF.

The rearrangement joins TRBV4-3 to TRBJ2-1, with 9 positions matching TRBD2. The CDR3 loop spans 15 amino acids. V shed 0 bases and J 4 bases; nucleotides not matched to a gene: 1. Germline CDR1 LGHNA, CDR2 YSLEER. The chain's CDR3 is CASSQDLAGYNEQFF. CDR3 nucleotide sequence: TGCGCCAGCAGCCAAGATCTAGCGGGGTACAATGAGCAGTTCTTC.

The CDR3 here is CASSTSGGAGETQYF. The CDR3 DNA follows: TGCGCCAGCAGCACCAGCGGGGGTGCGGGGGAGACCCAGTACTTC. The V gene is TRBV5-1, the J gene TRBJ2-5, with 8 nucleotides matching TRBD2. The V segment lost 4 bases and the J segment 5 bases; nucleotides outside the gene matches: 10. Germline loops: CDR1 SGHRS, CDR2 YFSETQ. This CDR3 is built from 15 residues.

The rearrangement joins TRBV21-1 to TRBJ1-1; the tabulated D call, TRBD1, remains unverified against the DNA. TRBV21-1 has pseudogene status. The CDR3 has 13 amino acids. CDR3 residues: CASSTPEGQLAFF. The CDR3 coding sequence is TGTGCCAGCAGCACCCCAGAAGGACAGTTAGCTTTCTTT.

J is TRBJ2-7 and V is TRBV12-3 or TRBV12-4, with a possible D match to TRBD2 (6 bases). The V end lost 3 bases, the J end lost 7 bases, and 7 bases lay between the germline ends. The CDR3 runs to 11 residues. The CDR3 spells CASSFGREQYF. CDR3 coding DNA: TGTGCCAGCAGTTTTGGGAGGGAGCAGTACTTC.

The V gene is TRBV24-1, the J gene TRBJ2-1, with a weak D call TRBD1 (5 bases). V was clipped by 5 bases and J by 9 bases, with 16 bases between them. The CDR3 is 14 amino acids. Per germline, CDR1 KGHDR and CDR2 SFDVKD. Written as DNA, the CDR3 is TGTGCCACCAGTGTAGGGCAGGGATGGAGTGAGCAGTTCTTC. It is translated as CATSVGQGWSEQFF.

This clone showed up just once. The chain uses TRBV21-1 and TRBJ2-2; whether TRBD1, the table's D call, matches the DNA was not checked. TRBV21-1 is tagged as a pseudogene. The CDR3 runs to 15 residues. The CDR3 protein is CAEKSDRDHTGELFF. The CDR3 DNA follows: TGCGCCGAGAAATCAGACAGGGATCACACCGGGGAGCTGTTTTTT.